These 16 T cell receptor beta chains were all obtained from the same sample, sequenced in a study of human T cells and chemical hapten exposure. Time point meaning: pre-sensitization, week 0. Noted treatment: therapeutic diphenylcyclopropenone sensitization with weekly scalp DPC. MiXCR, applied by TCRdb to the RACE reads, yields one record per CDR3 protein. In the table there are approximately 370,000 distinct CDR3 sequences, around 5% of which are singletons. The sample in question was whole blood, obtained in connection with sensitization to the hapten diphenylcyclopropenone (DPC). The receptors come from a woman aged 18-29 years with alopecia areata. Some clones in this sample may be carry-over from other donors' samples.

This clonotype occurred a few times. V usage is TRBV24-1 and J usage is TRBJ2-3, with 8 bases lining up with TRBD2. CDR1 and CDR2 from the germline V gene are KGHDR and SFDVKD. J gave up 3 bases and V 7 bases, and 2 bases lay outside the gene matches. The CDR3 sequence is 13 residues long. In DNA form, the CDR3 reads TGTGCCACCAGCGGGGGGGCTACAGATACGCAGTATTTT. It encodes CATSGGATDTQYF.

This clonotype was detected many times. The gene calls are TRBV5-6 and TRBJ1-4; D possibly corresponds to TRBD1 (6 bases). CDR1 is SGHDT and CDR2 is YYEEEE in the germline V gene. Trimming cost V 1 base and J 3 bases, with 10 bases left between them. The CDR3 has 15 amino acids. The CDR3 reads CASSLRGGPNEKLFF. The CDR3 nucleotides are TGTGCCAGCAGCTTGCGTGGGGGGCCTAATGAAAAACTGTTTTTT.

This clonotype was counted a few times. The gene calls are TRBV21-1 and TRBJ2-3; TRBD2 was called by the table and not checked on the DNA. TRBV21-1 is a listed pseudogene. CDR3 length: 19 amino acids. The CDR3 DNA reads as TGTGCCAGCAGCAATAAGGGCCCGGGGGGGACTCAGCTACTAGGGACGCAGTATTTT. It translates to CASSNKGPGGTQLLGTQYF.

This clonotype was detected ten times or more. The chain employs TRBV7-9 and TRBJ1-2; D is uncertain. This CDR3 comprises 16 residues. Germline V lookup: CDR1 SEHNR, CDR2 FQNEAQ (reference sequence). Trimming cost V 2 bases and J 1 base, with 14 bases left between them. CDR3 amino acids: CASSLPPAADNYGYTF. The DNA of the CDR3 is TGTGCCAGCAGCTTACCGCCGGCGGCAGATAACTATGGCTACACCTTC.

This clonotype has ten or more counts. This chain connects TRBV20-1 to TRBJ2-7; tentatively, D is TRBD1 (6 bases). CDR3 size: 14 residues. Germline CDR1 reads DFQATT; CDR2 reads SNEGSKA (reference sequence). Between the trimmed V and J ends, which lost 5 bases and 6 bases, there was a span of 20 bases. CDR3 region: CSAPKPGAAREQYF. The DNA for the CDR3 is TGCAGTGCTCCCAAGCCAGGGGCGGCCCGCGAGCAGTACTTC.

This clonotype was seen at least ten times. An end of the junction differs from the germline gene, which may be a read error. This chain joins TRBV7-7 and TRBJ2-5; the match to TRBD1 covers 7 bases. Germline V gene lookup returns CDR1 SSHAT and CDR2 FNYEAQ (reference sequence). This CDR3 is built from 15 residues. The CDR3 here is CASSLEGAFQETQYF. The CDR3, as DNA: TGTGCTAGCAGCTTAGAGGGGGCGTTCCAAGAGACCCAGTACTTC.

The CDR3 DNA reads TGTGCCAGCAGTGAGGCTCCCTCGGCCTACGAGCAGTACTTC. It codes for CASSEAPSAYEQYF. The chain recombines TRBV2 with TRBJ2-7; no definite D call. This CDR3 region has 14 residues. V lost 3 bases to trimming and J lost 2 bases, with 11 bases between them. The germline gives CDR1 SNHLY, CDR2 FYNNEI. Drawing the rest from reference TRBV2 and TRBJ2-7, the complete variable domain is EPEVTQTPSHQVTQMGQEVILRCVPISNHLYFYWYRQILGQKVEFLVSFYNNEISEKSEIFDDQFSVERPDGSNFTLKIRSTKLEDSAMYFCASSEAPSAYEQYFGPGTRLTVT.

This clonotype was observed at least ten times. The gene calls are TRBV11-2 and TRBJ1-2; 8 nucleotides agree with TRBD1. In germline, CDR1 is SGHAT, CDR2 FQNNGV. The length of the CDR3 is 15 residues. The trim removed 6 bases at V and 6 bases at J, leaving 12 bases unmatched. The CDR3 DNA follows: TGTGCCAGCAGTCCAATCAGGGGGCAACATCATGGCTACACCTTC. Translating it yields CASSPIRGQHHGYTF.

CDR3 in amino acids: CASSRSSSPGTYTEAFF. CDR3 nucleotides: TGTGCCAGCAGTCGCTCTTCTTCCCCGGGGACCTACACTGAAGCTTTCTTT. The J gene is TRBJ1-1, the V gene TRBV6-2 or TRBV6-3; maybe TRBD1 (5 bases). The ends were cut back, 5 bases at V and 3 bases at J, with 22 bases in the middle. Per germline, CDR1 MNHEY and CDR2 SVGEGT. This CDR3 spans 17 amino acids.

The V gene is TRBV20-1, the J gene TRBJ1-6; 7 bases are shared with TRBD1. V lost 2 bases to trimming and J lost 8 bases; unmatched junction nucleotides: 21. The CDR3 covers 19 residues. Germline-derived CDR1 and CDR2 are DFQATT and SNEGSKA (reference sequence). CDR3 loop: CSARQRDSQIRAPYSPLHF. In nucleotides, the CDR3 is TGCAGTGCTAGACAACGGGACAGTCAAATCAGGGCCCCCTATTCACCCCTCCACTTT.

In its sample, this clonotype was seen many times. The CDR3 nucleotides read TGTGCCAGCAGCTTAAGTCGGGCTATCGGGAAAGAGACCCAGTACTTC. Its translation is CASSLSRAIGKETQYF. This chain uses TRBV7-2 with TRBJ2-5; D might be TRBD2 (5 bases). The CDR3 is made up of 16 amino acids. Germline CDR1 and CDR2: SGHTA and FQGNSA. V gave up 2 bases and J gave up 3 bases, with 16 bases separating them.

This rearrangement joins TRBV6-5 to TRBJ1-3; no definite D call. This CDR3 comprises 18 residues. V dropped 0 bases and J dropped 0 bases, with 15 bases sitting between them. Germline V gene data show CDR1 as MNHEY and CDR2 as SVGAGI. The CDR3, as DNA: TGTGCCAGCAGTTACTCTGGGCAATACTTTAGCTCTGGAAACACCATATATTTT. It codes for CASSYSGQYFSSGNTIYF.

V and J are TRBV18 and TRBJ1-5; TRBD1 is a possible D gene (5 bases). CDR1 is KGHSH and CDR2 is LQKENI in the germline V gene. Between the trimmed V and J ends, which lost 3 bases and 5 bases, there was a span of 11 bases. The CDR3 totals 14 residues. CDR3 region: CASSPADIDQPQHF. The CDR3 DNA is TGTGCCAGCTCACCGGCGGACATCGATCAGCCCCAGCATTTT.

This rearrangement joins TRBV28 to TRBJ1-1; 7 positions match TRBD1. The CDR3 has 15 amino acids. V dropped 2 bases and J dropped 2; count of bases not matched to a gene: 5. Looked up from germline, CDR1 is MDHEN and CDR2 is SYDVKM. The DNA of the CDR3 is TGTGCCAGCAGTTTACTCTACAGGGGCAACACTGAAGCTTTCTTT. Amino acid sequence: CASSLLYRGNTEAFF.

This clonotype was counted a few times. The chain joins TRBV6-2 or TRBV6-3 to TRBJ1-5; TRBD1 agrees at 8 bases. The V gene's germline CDR1 is MNHEY and CDR2 SVGEGT. V shed 6 bases and J 6 bases; nucleotides not matched to a gene: 22. The CDR3 spans 19 residues. CDR3 protein: CASSLIRDRFHRSTQPQHF. In DNA, the CDR3 is TGTGCCAGCAGCCTTATCCGGGACAGGTTTCATCGTTCGACTCAGCCCCAGCATTTT.

This clonotype has a count of ten or more. The chain has TRBV6-5 and TRBJ2-2; D is perhaps TRBD1 (6 bases). V shed 2 bases and J shed 4 bases, with 11 bases lying between them. CDR1 is MNHEY and CDR2 is SVGAGI in the germline V gene. The CDR3 spans 15 residues. CDR3 in amino acids: CASSYVDSSTGELFF. In nucleotides, the CDR3 is TGTGCCAGCAGTTACGTGGACAGCTCCACCGGGGAGCTGTTTTTT.